The rows below give T cell receptor beta chains drawn from one sample of a study of spatial heterogeneity in lung cancer. TCRdb used MiXCR to reprocess the 5' RACE reads, holding one entry per CDR3 protein. There are approximately 44,000 distinct CDR3 sequences in the sample; 12% to 15% occur only once, and 55% to 65% lies in the top ten. The source material was PBMCs, sampled at surgery. The receptors stem from a male donor with early-stage non-small cell lung cancer. CDR3s include the opening cysteine and the closing phenylalanine or tryptophan. Fields, in order: D gene, clone size, J gene, V gene, CDR3 protein, CDR3 DNA. A D gene is named only where the DNA matches it firmly. Part of the rows lack a size; the others show once, few, many or a class for expanded clones.

- | few | TRBJ2-3 | TRBV12-3/TRBV12-4 | CASSQTRYTDTQYF | TGTGCCAGCAGCCAGACCCGGTACACAGATACGCAGTATTTT
- | - | TRBJ2-2 | TRBV27 | CASRSLEGFNTGELFF | TGTGCCAGCAGATCCTTGGAGGGCTTCAACACCGGGGAGCTGTTTTTT
TRBD1 | few | TRBJ1-3 | TRBV27 | CASRKTGALSGNTIYF | TGTGCCAGCAGGAAGACAGGGGCGCTCTCTGGAAACACCATATATTTT
TRBD1 | many | TRBJ2-7 | TRBV29-1 | CSVVQGVDEQYF | TGCAGCGTTGTTCAGGGGGTAGACGAGCAGTACTTC
- | - | TRBJ1-1 | TRBV6-5 | CASSSQGFAEAFF | TGTGCCAGCAGTTCTCAGGGGTTCGCTGAAGCTTTCTTT
- | few | TRBJ1-1 | TRBV5-1 | CASSLNPAAEAFF | TGCGCCAGCAGCTTGAACCCGGCCGCTGAAGCTTTCTTT
- | - | TRBJ2-5 | TRBV29-1 | CSAGTPGGETQYF | TGCAGCGCCGGGACCCCGGGTGGGGAGACCCAGTACTTC
TRBD1 | - | TRBJ1-2 | TRBV20-1 | CSAVSTGGDYGYTF | TGCAGTGCCGTTTCGACAGGGGGAGACTATGGCTACACCTTC
- | many | TRBJ2-2 | TRBV3-1 | CASSQDGLGIGELFF | TGTGCCAGCAGCCAAGATGGACTGGGGATCGGGGAGCTGTTTTTT
- | - | TRBJ2-1 | TRBV7-2 | CASSLDGPHNEQFF | TGTGCCAGCAGCTTAGACGGGCCCCACAATGAGCAGTTCTTC
TRBD1 | - | TRBJ1-2 | TRBV29-1 | CSVSQTGNYGYTF | TGCAGCGTTTCCCAGACAGGGAACTATGGCTACACCTTC
TRBD2 | - | TRBJ2-1 | TRBV7-9 | CASSLLAGWNEQFF | TGTGCCAGCAGCCTACTAGCGGGGTGGAATGAGCAGTTCTTC
- | - | TRBJ2-5 | TRBV15 | CATSREGLSGETQYF | TGTGCCACCAGCAGAGAGGGACTGTCCGGGGAGACCCAGTACTTC
TRBD1 | many | TRBJ1-3 | TRBV10-3 | CATTWDRGNTIYF | TGTGCCACCACCTGGGACAGGGGAAACACCATATATTTT
TRBD1 | - | TRBJ1-1 | TRBV6-6 | CASRATRGLEAFF | TGTGCCAGCAGGGCAACCAGGGGGCTGGAAGCTTTCTTT
- | medium-sized | TRBJ1-2 | TRBV7-2 | CACSRENFYGYTF | TGTGCCTGCAGCAGGGAAAACTTCTATGGCTACACCTTC
TRBD1 | few | TRBJ2-7 | TRBV7-2 | CASSFPRDRHSYEQYF | TGTGCCAGCAGCTTCCCCCGGGACAGGCACTCCTACGAGCAGTACTTC
TRBD2 | few | TRBJ2-3 | TRBV28 | CASSLDGSRTSITDTQYF | TGTGCCAGCAGCCTAGACGGAAGCAGGACTAGCATCACAGATACGCAGTATTTT
- | many | TRBJ2-5 | TRBV2 | CASSVDLAQETQYF | TGTGCCAGCAGTGTTGACCTAGCCCAAGAGACCCAGTACTTC
- | - | TRBJ1-1 | TRBV7-3 | CASSSRDTQNTEAFF | TGTGCCAGCAGCTCTCGGGACACCCAGAACACTGAAGCTTTCTTT
TRBD2 | few | TRBJ2-3 | TRBV6-5 | CASSYYGGATDTQYF | TGTGCCAGCAGTTACTACGGGGGGGCCACAGATACGCAGTATTTT
TRBD1 | many | TRBJ1-4 | TRBV20-1 | CSASTDRGPGEKLFF | TGCAGTGCTTCCACGGACAGGGGGCCTGGTGAAAAACTGTTTTTT
- | many | TRBJ1-1 | TRBV29-1 | CSVPLPGNTEAFF | TGCAGCGTCCCCTTACCGGGGAACACTGAAGCTTTCTTT
- | few | TRBJ1-4 | TRBV4-1 | CASSQGQKDEKLFF | TGCGCCAGCAGCCAAGGACAGAAGGATGAAAAACTGTTTTTT
- | few | TRBJ2-7 | TRBV5-6 | CASSLRLLTYEQYF | TGTGCCAGCAGCTTGCGGCTACTAACCTACGAGCAGTACTTC
- | - | TRBJ2-5 | TRBV4-1 | CASSQLGETQYF | TGCGCCAGCAGCCAGCTGGGGGAGACCCAGTACTTC
- | many | TRBJ2-1 | TRBV30 | CAWSTGVDNEQFF | TGTGCCTGGAGTACGGGAGTGGACAATGAGCAGTTCTTC
- | - | TRBJ1-3 | TRBV20-1 | CSASGSGNTIYF | TGCAGTGCTAGTGGCTCTGGAAACACCATATATTTT
- | once | TRBJ1-3 | TRBV15 | CATSRDRGNTIYF | TGTGCCACCAGCAGAGATAGAGGAAACACCATATATTTT
- | many | TRBJ1-5 | TRBV12-3/TRBV12-4 | CASRPQQNQPQHF | TGTGCCAGCAGACCGCAGCAGAATCAGCCCCAGCATTTT
- | many | TRBJ2-1 | TRBV9 | CASSVHRPNEQFF | TGTGCCAGCAGCGTCCACAGGCCCAATGAGCAGTTCTTC
- | - | TRBJ2-2 | TRBV10-3 | CAIRTGESTGELFF | TGTGCCATCAGGACGGGAGAGTCTACCGGGGAGCTGTTTTTT
- | - | TRBJ1-1 | TRBV2 | CASSVERETEAFF | TGTGCCAGCAGTGTCGAAAGGGAAACTGAAGCTTTCTTT
TRBD2 | - | TRBJ2-1 | TRBV20-1 | CSAATGGSNHNEQFF | TGCAGTGCTGCGACTGGCGGGAGTAACCACAATGAGCAGTTCTTC
- | many | TRBJ2-5 | TRBV3-1 | CASSQDWRVQETQYF | TGTGCCAGCAGCCAAGATTGGAGGGTCCAAGAGACCCAGTACTTC
- | few | TRBJ2-5 | TRBV7-8 | CASRGSQRGETQYF | TGTGCCAGCAGAGGAAGTCAACGCGGGGAGACCCAGTACTTC
- | medium-sized | TRBJ1-1 | TRBV2 | CASSVGEAFF | TGTGCCAGCAGTGTGGGGGAAGCTTTCTTT
TRBD2 | few | TRBJ2-3 | TRBV5-1 | CASSRIAGGPERTDTQYF | TGCGCCAGCAGCCGAATAGCGGGAGGGCCAGAGCGCACAGATACGCAGTATTTT
- | many | TRBJ1-2 | TRBV9 | CASSVVLANYGYTF | TGTGCCAGCAGCGTAGTTTTAGCTAACTATGGCTACACCTTC
TRBD1 | - | TRBJ2-1 | TRBV7-9 | CASSPGQGRFNEQFF | TGTGCCAGCAGCCCGGGACAGGGGCGATTCAATGAGCAGTTCTTC
- | many | TRBJ2-5 | TRBV5-1 | CAGTQETQYF | TGCGCCGGTACCCAAGAGACCCAGTACTTC
- | - | TRBJ2-5 | TRBV3-1 | CASSRQPGTPETQYF | TGTGCCAGCAGCCGCCAACCCGGGACCCCAGAGACCCAGTACTTC
TRBD1 | few | TRBJ1-2 | TRBV25-1 | CASSGQGNYGYTF | TGTGCCAGCTCTGGACAGGGTAACTATGGCTACACCTTC
- | - | TRBJ2-5 | TRBV3-1 | CASSQGLVMQETQYF | TGTGCCAGCAGCCAAGGTTTAGTGATGCAAGAGACCCAGTACTTC
- | many | TRBJ1-2 | TRBV29-1 | CSVPPNGYTF | TGCAGCGTCCCCCCCAATGGCTACACCTTC
- | few | TRBJ2-3 | TRBV5-1 | CASSLEQGGHTDSQYF | TGCGCCAGCAGCTTGGAACAGGGAGGGCACACAGATTCGCAGTATTTT
TRBD1 | few | TRBJ1-5 | TRBV7-2 | CASSLAGGIGQPQHF | TGTGCCAGCAGTTTGGCAGGGGGCATCGGTCAGCCCCAGCATTTT
- | few | TRBJ2-6 | TRBV19 | CASSKRPSGANVLTF | TGTGCCAGTAGTAAGCGTCCCTCTGGGGCCAACGTCCTGACTTTC
- | - | TRBJ2-5 | TRBV9 | CASSPGYQETQYF | TGTGCCAGCAGCCCGGGTTACCAAGAGACCCAGTACTTC
- | - | TRBJ2-2 | TRBV24-1 | CATSDWGSDTGELFF | TGTGCCACCAGTGATTGGGGATCCGACACCGGGGAGCTGTTTTTT
- | few | TRBJ2-2 | TRBV29-1 | CSVDKTNTGELFF | TGCAGCGTCGACAAGACGAACACCGGGGAGCTGTTTTTT
- | - | TRBJ1-6 | TRBV5-5 | CASSLLGSYNSPLHF | TGTGCCAGCAGCTTGCTAGGCTCCTATAATTCACCCCTCCACTTT
TRBD1 | - | TRBJ1-2 | TRBV18 | CASSREQGAYGYTF | TGTGCCAGCTCACGGGAACAGGGGGCCTATGGCTACACCTTC
- | many | TRBJ1-2 | TRBV20-1 | CSASRQDDGYTF | TGCAGTGCTAGCAGGCAGGACGATGGCTACACCTTC
- | - | TRBJ1-3 | TRBV4-1 | CASSQERRSSGNTIYF | TGCGCCAGCAGCCAAGAACGGCGGAGCTCTGGAAACACCATATATTTT